The rows below give T cell receptor beta chains drawn from one sample of a study of blood T cell repertoires in COVID-19. Libraries were prepared by immunoSEQ multiplex PCR; TCRdb keeps only in-frame clonotypes and omits some of them. The table has some 120,000 clones, 82% seen once. The sample taken for sequencing was peripheral blood. These receptor sequences come from a human donor in a cohort sampled during active COVID-19. Each CDR3 is given with its conserved first and last residue. A D gene is named only where the DNA matches it firmly. Some rows have no size entry. The others give once, few or many, or a class for an expanded clone.

V gene,J gene,D gene,clone size,CDR3 DNA,CDR3 protein
TRBV7-8,TRBJ1-4,TRBD1,NA,TGTGCCAGCAGCTTAACCTCCACGACAGGGAAAGTGGAGAAACTGTTTTTT,CASSLTSTTGKVEKLFF
TRBV2,TRBJ2-3,NA,few,TGTGCCAGCAGTGACCCCAGGCGCACTAGCACAGATACGCAGTATTTT,CASSDPRRTSTDTQYF
TRBV7-6,TRBJ2-2,TRBD1,NA,TGTGCCAGCAGCAAAGAACTCCAGGGGGCTGGGAACACCGGGGAGCTGTTTTTT,CASSKELQGAGNTGELFF
TRBV6-6,TRBJ2-3,NA,NA,TGTGCCAGCAGTTACACAGTGCTCCGGGACACAGATACGCAGTATTTT,CASSYTVLRDTDTQYF
TRBV5-6,TRBJ1-2,NA,NA,TGTGCCAGCACCCAACGGGGGGCCGGCGCCTTAGGCTACACCTTC,CASTQRGAGALGYTF
TRBV5-4,TRBJ2-7,TRBD2,few,TGTGCCAGCAGCCCCATTACTAGCGTATACGAGCAGTACTTC,CASSPITSVYEQYF
TRBV6-5,TRBJ1-2,NA,NA,TGTGCCAGCAGTTACTCAGCAGGGTATGGCTACACCTTC,CASSYSAGYGYTF
TRBV9,TRBJ2-6,TRBD1,NA,TGTGCCAGCAGCGTCCGGACAGGAGGCTCTGGGGCCAACGTCCTGACTTTC,CASSVRTGGSGANVLTF
TRBV16,TRBJ2-3,NA,few,TGTGCCAGCAGCCTATCGAGGGTTGGGGCAGATACGCAGTATTTT,CASSLSRVGADTQYF
TRBV28,TRBJ2-2,NA,NA,TGTGCCAGCAGTTTATCCGGGAACGACGCCGGGGAGCTGTTTTTT,CASSLSGNDAGELFF
TRBV11-2,TRBJ2-3,NA,NA,TGTGCCAGCAGCTTAGCTGACTACCTAGGAACAGATACGCAGTATTTT,CASSLADYLGTDTQYF
TRBV14,TRBJ1-4,NA,NA,TGTGCCAGCAGCCAAGATTTGGGCCGGTTTGAGGAAAAACTGTTTTTT,CASSQDLGRFEEKLFF
TRBV28,TRBJ1-6,NA,NA,TGTGCCAGCAGACAGAGAGCATATAATTCACCCCTCCACTTT,CASRQRAYNSPLHF
TRBV5-6,TRBJ1-6,NA,few,TGTGCCAGCACCCCTTGGGGGCCAACAAATTCACCCCTCCACTTT,CASTPWGPTNSPLHF
TRBV6-5,TRBJ1-4,NA,NA,TGTGCCAGCAGGAGGCCGGGAGGCTTAGAGGAAAAACTGTTTTTT,CASRRPGGLEEKLFF
TRBV14,TRBJ2-1,TRBD2,NA,TGTGCCAGCAGCCGCCTCCGGGCGGGGGGGCTAAGTGAGCAGTTCTTC,CASSRLRAGGLSEQFF
TRBV7-2,TRBJ2-5,NA,NA,TGTGCCAGCAGCCCCACAGGACAGACCCGGGTGACCCAGTACTTC,CASSPTGQTRVTQYF
TRBV2,TRBJ1-4,TRBD1,NA,TGTGCCAGCAGGGTGACAGGGATGGGGGCGACTAATGAAAAACTGTTTTTT,CASRVTGMGATNEKLFF
TRBV3-1/TRBV3-2,TRBJ2-3,TRBD2,NA,TGTGCCAGCAGCCAAGAGGGGACTAGCGGGGTCACAGATACGCAGTATTTT,CASSQEGTSGVTDTQYF
TRBV10-3,TRBJ1-4,TRBD1,once,TGTGCCATCAGCCCGGGACAGGGGGGGGAAAAACTGTTTTTT,CAISPGQGGEKLFF
TRBV25-1,TRBJ2-2,TRBD1,NA,TGTGCCAGCAGCAGAAGGGGGCCTGGGGAGCTGTTTTTT,CASSRRGPGELFF
TRBV11-2,TRBJ2-7,NA,NA,TGTGCCAGCAGCCCCCGGACTCTTCCCTACGAGCAGTACTTC,CASSPRTLPYEQYF
TRBV7-2,TRBJ2-7,TRBD1,NA,TGTGCCAGCAGCCTAAGGACAGGGGGAACCTACGAGCAGTACTTC,CASSLRTGGTYEQYF
TRBV6-2/TRBV6-3,TRBJ2-3,TRBD2,NA,TGTGCCAGCAGTGCCGGGACTAGTTTCGATACGCAGTATTTT,CASSAGTSFDTQYF
TRBV10-1,TRBJ2-1,TRBD2,NA,TGCGCCAGCAGTGAGGGTCTAGCGGGGGACAATGAGCAGTTCTTC,CASSEGLAGDNEQFF
TRBV5-1,TRBJ2-1,TRBD1,NA,TGCGCCAGCAGGGCACCGGGGACAGGCTACAATGAGCAGTTCTTC,CASRAPGTGYNEQFF